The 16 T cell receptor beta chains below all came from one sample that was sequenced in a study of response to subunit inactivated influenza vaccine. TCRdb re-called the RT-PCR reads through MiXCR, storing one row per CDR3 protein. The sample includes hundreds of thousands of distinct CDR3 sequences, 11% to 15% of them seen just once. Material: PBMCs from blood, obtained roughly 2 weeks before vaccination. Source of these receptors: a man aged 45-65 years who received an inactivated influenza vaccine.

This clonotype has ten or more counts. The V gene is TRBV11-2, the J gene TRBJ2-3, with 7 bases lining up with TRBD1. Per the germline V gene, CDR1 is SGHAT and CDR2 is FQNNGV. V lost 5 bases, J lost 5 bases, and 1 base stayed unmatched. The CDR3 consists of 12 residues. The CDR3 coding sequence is TGTGCCAGCAGCGCAGGGGGAGATACGCAGTATTTT. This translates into CASSAGGDTQYF.

CDR3 amino acids: CASRPGDGQETQYF. The CDR3 nucleotides read TGTGCCAGCAGACCCGGGGACGGCCAAGAGACCCAGTACTTC. This chain joins TRBV28 and TRBJ2-5; tentatively, D is TRBD1 or TRBD2 (5 bases each). The germline CDR1 and CDR2 sequences are MDHEN and SYDVKM. With 6 bases removed from V and 1 base from J, the gap between germline ends came to 12 bases. CDR3 length equals 14 residues.

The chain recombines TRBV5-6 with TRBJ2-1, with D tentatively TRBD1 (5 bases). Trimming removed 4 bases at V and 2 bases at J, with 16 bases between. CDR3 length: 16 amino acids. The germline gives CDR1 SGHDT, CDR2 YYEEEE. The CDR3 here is CASSPFEGEPYNEQFF. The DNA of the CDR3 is TGTGCCAGCAGCCCATTCGAAGGGGAACCCTACAATGAGCAGTTCTTC.

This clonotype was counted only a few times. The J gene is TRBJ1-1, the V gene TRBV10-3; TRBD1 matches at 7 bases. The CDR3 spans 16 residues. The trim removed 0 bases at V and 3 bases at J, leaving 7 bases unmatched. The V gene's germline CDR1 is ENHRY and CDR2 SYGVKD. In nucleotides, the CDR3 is TGTGCCATCAGTGAGTCATCAGGGGGTTCATACACTGAAGCTTTCTTT. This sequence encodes CAISESSGGSYTEAFF.

CDR3 sequence reads: CASSWRIDSTDTQYF. DNA of the CDR3: TGCGCCAGCAGCTGGAGGATAGATAGCACAGATACGCAGTATTTT. The rearrangement joins TRBV5-1 to TRBJ2-3; possible D gene TRBD2, 5 bases. The CDR3 contains 15 residues. In germline, CDR1 is SGHRS, CDR2 YFSETQ. The ends were cut back, 3 bases at V and 0 bases at J, with 11 bases in the middle.

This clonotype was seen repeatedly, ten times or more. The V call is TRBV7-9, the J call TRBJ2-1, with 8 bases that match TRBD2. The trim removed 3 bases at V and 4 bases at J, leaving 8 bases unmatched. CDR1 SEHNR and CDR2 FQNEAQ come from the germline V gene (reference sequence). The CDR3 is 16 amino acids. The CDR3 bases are TGTGCCAGCAGCTTTTTGGATAGCGGGGCTTACAATGAGCAGTTCTTC. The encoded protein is CASSFLDSGAYNEQFF.

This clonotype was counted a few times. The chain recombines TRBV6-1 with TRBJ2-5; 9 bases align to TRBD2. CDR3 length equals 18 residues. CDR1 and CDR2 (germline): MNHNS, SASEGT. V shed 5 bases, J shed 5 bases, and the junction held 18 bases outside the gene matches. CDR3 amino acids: CASSIPPIAGDALETQYF. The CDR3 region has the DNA TGTGCCAGCAGTATCCCCCCGATAGCGGGGGACGCCTTGGAGACCCAGTACTTC.

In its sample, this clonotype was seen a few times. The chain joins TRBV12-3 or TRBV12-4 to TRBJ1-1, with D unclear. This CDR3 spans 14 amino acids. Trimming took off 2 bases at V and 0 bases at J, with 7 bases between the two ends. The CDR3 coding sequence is TGTGCCAGCAGTTTAATGGGTTTGAACACTGAAGCTTTCTTT. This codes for CASSLMGLNTEAFF.

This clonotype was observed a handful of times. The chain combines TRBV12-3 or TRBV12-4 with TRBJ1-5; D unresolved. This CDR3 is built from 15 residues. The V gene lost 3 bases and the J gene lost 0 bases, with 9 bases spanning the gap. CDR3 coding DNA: TGTGCCAGCAGTTTCCTGACTGGTAGCAATCAGCCCCAGCATTTT. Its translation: CASSFLTGSNQPQHF.

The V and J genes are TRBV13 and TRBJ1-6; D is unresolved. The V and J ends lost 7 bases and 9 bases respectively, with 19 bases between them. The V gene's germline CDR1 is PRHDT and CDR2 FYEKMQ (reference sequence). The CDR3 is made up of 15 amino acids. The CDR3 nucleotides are TGTGCCAGCATTCGCGCGGGAGATGTCGGTTCACCCCTCCACTTT. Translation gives CASIRAGDVGSPLHF.

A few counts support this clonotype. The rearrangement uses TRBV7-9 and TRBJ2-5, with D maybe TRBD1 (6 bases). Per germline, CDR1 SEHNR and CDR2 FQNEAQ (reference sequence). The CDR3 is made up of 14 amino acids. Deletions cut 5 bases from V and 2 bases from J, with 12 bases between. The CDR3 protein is CASSLRTVQETQYF. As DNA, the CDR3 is TGTGCCAGCAGCCTAAGGACAGTTCAAGAGACCCAGTACTTC.

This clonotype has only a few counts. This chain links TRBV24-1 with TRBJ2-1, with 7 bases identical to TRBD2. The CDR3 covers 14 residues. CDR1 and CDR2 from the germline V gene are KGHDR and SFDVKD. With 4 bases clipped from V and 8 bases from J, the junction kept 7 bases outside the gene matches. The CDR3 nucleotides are TGTGCCACCAGTGAAAGCGGGGCCGGGGATGAGCAGTTCTTC. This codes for CATSESGAGDEQFF.

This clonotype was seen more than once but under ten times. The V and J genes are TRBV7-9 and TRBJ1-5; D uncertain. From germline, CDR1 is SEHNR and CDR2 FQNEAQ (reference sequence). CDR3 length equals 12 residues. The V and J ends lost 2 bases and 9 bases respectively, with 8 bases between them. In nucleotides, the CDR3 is TGTGCCAGCAGCTTAAATACGGGGCCCCAGCATTTT. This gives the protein CASSLNTGPQHF. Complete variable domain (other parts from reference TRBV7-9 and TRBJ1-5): DTGVSQNPRHKITKRGQNVTFRCDPISEHNRLYWYRQTLGQGPEFLTYFQNEAQLEKSRLLSDRFSAERPKGSFSTLEIQRTEQGDSAMYLCASSLNTGPQHFGDGTRLSIL.

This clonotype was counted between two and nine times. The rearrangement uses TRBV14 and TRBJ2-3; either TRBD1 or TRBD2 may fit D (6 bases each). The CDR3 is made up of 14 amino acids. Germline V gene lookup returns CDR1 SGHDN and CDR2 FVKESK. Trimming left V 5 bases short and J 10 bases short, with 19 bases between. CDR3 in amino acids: CASSKVGGPGPQYF. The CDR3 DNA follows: TGTGCCAGCAGCAAAGTCGGGGGCCCCGGACCGCAGTATTTT.

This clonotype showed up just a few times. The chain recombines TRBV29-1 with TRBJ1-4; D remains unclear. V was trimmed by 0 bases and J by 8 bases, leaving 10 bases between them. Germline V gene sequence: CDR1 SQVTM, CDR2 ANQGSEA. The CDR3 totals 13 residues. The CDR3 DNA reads TGCAGCGTTGAAGAATCGAGAGGAGAAAAACTGTTTTTT. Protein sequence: CSVEESRGEKLFF.

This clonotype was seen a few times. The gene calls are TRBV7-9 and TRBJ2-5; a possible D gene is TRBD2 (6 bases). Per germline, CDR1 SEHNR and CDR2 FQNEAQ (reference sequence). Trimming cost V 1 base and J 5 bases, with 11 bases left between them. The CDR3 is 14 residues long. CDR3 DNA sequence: TGTGCCAGCAGCTTAGAGGAGGGTCGGGAGACCCAGTACTTC. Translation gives CASSLEEGRETQYF.